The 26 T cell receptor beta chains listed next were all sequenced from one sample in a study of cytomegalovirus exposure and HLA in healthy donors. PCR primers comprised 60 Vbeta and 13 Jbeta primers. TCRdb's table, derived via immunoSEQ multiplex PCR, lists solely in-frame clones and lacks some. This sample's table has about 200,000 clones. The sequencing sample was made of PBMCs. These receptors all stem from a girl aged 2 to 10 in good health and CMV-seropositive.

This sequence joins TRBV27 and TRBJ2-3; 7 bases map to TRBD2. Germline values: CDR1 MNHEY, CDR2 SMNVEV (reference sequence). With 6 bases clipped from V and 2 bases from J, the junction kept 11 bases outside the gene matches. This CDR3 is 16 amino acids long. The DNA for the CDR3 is TGTGCCAGCAGGCCCGGCCGGGGAGGGGCCACAGATACGCAGTATTTT. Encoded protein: CASRPGRGGATDTQYF.

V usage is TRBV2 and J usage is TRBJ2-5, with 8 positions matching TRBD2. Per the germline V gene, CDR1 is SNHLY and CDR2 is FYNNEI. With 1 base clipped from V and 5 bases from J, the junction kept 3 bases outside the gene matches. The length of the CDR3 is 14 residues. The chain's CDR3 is CASSEGSSGETQYF. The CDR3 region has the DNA TGTGCCAGCAGTGAAGGGTCTAGCGGGGAGACCCAGTACTTC.

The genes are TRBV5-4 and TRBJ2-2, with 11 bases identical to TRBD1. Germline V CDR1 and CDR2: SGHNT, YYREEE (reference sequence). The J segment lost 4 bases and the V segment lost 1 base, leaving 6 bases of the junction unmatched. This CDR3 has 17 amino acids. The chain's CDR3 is CASSLKLGTGGTGELFF. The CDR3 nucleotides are TGTGCCAGCAGCTTGAAACTCGGGACAGGGGGCACCGGGGAGCTGTTTTTT.

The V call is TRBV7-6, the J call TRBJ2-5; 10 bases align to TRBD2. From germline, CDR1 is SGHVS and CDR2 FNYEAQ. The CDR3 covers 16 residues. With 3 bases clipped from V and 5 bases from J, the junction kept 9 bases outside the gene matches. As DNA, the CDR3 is TGTGCCAGCAGCTTCGGGCAGAGCGGGAGGGGTGAGACCCAGTACTTC. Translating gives CASSFGQSGRGETQYF.

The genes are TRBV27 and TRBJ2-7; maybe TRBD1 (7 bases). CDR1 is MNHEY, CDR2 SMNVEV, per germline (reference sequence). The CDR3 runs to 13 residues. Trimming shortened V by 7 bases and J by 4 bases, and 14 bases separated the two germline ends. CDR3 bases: TGTGCCAGCAAAACGGCAGGGGGGTACGAGCAGTACTTC. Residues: CASKTAGGYEQYF.

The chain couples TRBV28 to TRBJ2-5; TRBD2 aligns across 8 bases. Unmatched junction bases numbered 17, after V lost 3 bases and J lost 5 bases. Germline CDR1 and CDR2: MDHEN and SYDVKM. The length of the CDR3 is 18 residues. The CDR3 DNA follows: TGTGCCAGCAGTTTCCCGTCGGGGGGGACAAGCTTAGGGGAGACCCAGTACTTC. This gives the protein CASSFPSGGTSLGETQYF.

In nucleotides, the CDR3 is TGTGCCAGCAGTTCCGGGACAGGGATCATCCAAGAGACCCAGTACTTC. Protein: CASSSGTGIIQETQYF. The chain uses TRBV27 and TRBJ2-5, with TRBD1 matching 9 bases. The CDR3 sequence is 16 residues long. Germline lookup yields CDR1 MNHEY and CDR2 SMNVEV (reference sequence). V was pared by 4 bases and J by 1 base, with 7 bases of the junction left unmatched.

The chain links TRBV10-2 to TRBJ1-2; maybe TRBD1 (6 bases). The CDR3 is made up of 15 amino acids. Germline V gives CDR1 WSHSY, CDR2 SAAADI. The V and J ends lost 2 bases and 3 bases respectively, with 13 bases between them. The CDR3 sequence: CASSENGRGHYGYTF. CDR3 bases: TGCGCCAGCAGTGAGAATGGCAGGGGCCACTATGGCTACACCTTC.

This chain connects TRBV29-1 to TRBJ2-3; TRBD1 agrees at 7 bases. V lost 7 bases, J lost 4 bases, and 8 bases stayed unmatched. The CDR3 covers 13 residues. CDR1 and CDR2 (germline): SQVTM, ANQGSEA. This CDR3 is CSADRRPADTQYF. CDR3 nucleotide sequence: TGCAGCGCGGACAGGCGTCCTGCAGATACGCAGTATTTT.

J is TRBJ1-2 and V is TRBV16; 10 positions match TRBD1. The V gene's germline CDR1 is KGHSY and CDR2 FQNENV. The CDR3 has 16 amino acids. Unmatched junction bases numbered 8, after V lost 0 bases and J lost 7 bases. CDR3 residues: CASSQSTTGGEGGYTF. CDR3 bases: TGTGCCAGCAGCCAATCTACGACAGGGGGCGAGGGTGGCTACACCTTC.

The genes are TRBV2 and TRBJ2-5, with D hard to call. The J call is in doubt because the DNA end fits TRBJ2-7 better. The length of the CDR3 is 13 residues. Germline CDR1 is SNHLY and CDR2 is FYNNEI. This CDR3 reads CASSDGLDYEQYF. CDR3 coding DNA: TGTGCCAGCAGTGATGGCCTGGACTACGAGCAGTACTTC.

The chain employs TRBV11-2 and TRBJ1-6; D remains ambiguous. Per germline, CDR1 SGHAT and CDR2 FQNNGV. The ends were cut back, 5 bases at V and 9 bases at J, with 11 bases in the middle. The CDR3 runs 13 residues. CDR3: CASSGPGVSPLHF. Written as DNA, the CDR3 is TGTGCCAGCAGCGGTCCCGGGGTTTCACCCCTCCACTTT.

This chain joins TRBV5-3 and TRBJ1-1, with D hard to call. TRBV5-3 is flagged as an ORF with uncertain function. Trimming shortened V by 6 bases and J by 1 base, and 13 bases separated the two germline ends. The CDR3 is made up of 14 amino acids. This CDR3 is CARTYRDPNTEAFF. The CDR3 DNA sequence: TGTGCCAGAACGTACCGGGATCCGAACACTGAAGCTTTCTTT.

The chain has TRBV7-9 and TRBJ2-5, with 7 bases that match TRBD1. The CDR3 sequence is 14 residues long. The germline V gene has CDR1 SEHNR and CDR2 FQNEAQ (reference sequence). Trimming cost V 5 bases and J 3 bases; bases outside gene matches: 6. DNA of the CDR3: TGTGCCAGCAGCGGCCGGGACAGAAAAGAGACCCAGTACTTC. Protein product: CASSGRDRKETQYF.

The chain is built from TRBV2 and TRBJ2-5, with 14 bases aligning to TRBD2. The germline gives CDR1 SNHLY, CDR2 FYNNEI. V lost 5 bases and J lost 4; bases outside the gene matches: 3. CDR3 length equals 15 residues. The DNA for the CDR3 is TGTGCCAGCAGTCCCGGGACTAGCGGGAGAGAGACCCAGTACTTC. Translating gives CASSPGTSGRETQYF.

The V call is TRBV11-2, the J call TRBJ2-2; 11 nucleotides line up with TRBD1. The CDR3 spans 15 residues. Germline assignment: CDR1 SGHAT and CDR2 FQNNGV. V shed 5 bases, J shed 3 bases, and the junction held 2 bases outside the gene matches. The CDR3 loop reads CASSRTGGDTGELFF. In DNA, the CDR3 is TGTGCCAGCAGCCGGACAGGGGGCGACACCGGGGAGCTGTTTTTT.

CDR3 coding DNA: TGTGCCAGCTCGAGGGTGGGACAGGGCATCTACGAGCAGTACTTC. This codes for CASSRVGQGIYEQYF. The chain combines TRBV11-2 with TRBJ2-7; 9 nucleotides match TRBD1. CDR3 length: 15 residues. The ends lost 8 bases at V and 3 bases at J; junction bases unmatched: 11. The germline V gene encodes CDR1 SGHAT and CDR2 FQNNGV.

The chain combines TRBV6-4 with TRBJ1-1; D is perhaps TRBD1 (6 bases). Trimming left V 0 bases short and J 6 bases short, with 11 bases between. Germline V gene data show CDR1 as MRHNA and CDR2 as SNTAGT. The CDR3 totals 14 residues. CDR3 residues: CASSDSPDSSEAFF. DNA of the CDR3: TGTGCCAGCAGTGACTCCCCGGACAGTTCTGAAGCTTTCTTT.

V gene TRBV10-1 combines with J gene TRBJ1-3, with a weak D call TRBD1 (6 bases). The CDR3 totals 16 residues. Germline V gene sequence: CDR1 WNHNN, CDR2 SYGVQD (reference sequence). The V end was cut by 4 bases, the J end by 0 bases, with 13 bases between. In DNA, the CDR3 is TGCGCCAGCAGTGGACAGGCCTATTTCTCTGGAAACACCATATATTTT. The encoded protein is CASSGQAYFSGNTIYF.

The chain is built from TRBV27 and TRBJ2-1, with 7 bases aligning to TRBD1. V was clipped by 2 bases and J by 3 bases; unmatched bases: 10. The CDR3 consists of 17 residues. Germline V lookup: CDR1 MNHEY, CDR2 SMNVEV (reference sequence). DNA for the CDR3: TGTGCCAGCAGTTTACTCACCGGGACAGATTACTACAATGAGCAGTTCTTC. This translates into CASSLLTGTDYYNEQFF.

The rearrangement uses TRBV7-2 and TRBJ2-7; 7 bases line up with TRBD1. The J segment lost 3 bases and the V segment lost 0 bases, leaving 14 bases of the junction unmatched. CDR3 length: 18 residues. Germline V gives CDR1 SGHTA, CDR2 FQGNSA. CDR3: CASSLAGGQLQGHYEQYF. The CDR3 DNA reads TGTGCCAGCAGCTTAGCAGGGGGCCAACTGCAAGGCCACTACGAGCAGTACTTC.

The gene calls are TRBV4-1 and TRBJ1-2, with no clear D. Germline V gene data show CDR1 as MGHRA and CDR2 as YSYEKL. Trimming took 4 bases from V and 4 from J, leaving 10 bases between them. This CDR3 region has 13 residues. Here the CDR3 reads CASSPRESYGYTF. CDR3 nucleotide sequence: TGCGCCAGCAGCCCCCGGGAGAGCTATGGCTACACCTTC.

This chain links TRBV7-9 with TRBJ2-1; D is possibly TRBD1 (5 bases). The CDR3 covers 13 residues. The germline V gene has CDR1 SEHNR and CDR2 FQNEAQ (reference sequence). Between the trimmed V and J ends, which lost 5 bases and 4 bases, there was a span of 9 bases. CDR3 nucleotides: TGTGCCAGCAGCCCACGACAGTACAATGAGCAGTTCTTC. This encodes CASSPRQYNEQFF.

The chain's CDR3 is CSVALPRNSGRAGNEQFF. In nucleotides, the CDR3 is TGCAGCGTTGCCCTTCCCCGGAACAGCGGGAGGGCCGGGAATGAGCAGTTCTTC. The chain employs TRBV29-1 and TRBJ2-1, with TRBD2 matching 10 bases. The CDR3 is 18 residues long. Germline CDR1 and CDR2: SQVTM and ANQGSEA. The trim removed 4 bases at V and 7 bases at J, leaving 19 bases unmatched.

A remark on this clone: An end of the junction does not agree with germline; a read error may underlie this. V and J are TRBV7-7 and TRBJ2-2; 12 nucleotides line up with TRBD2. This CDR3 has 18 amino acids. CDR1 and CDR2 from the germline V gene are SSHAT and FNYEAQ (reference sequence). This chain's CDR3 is CASSPNLAGGFNTGELFF. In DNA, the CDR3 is TGTGCTAGCAGCCCTAATCTAGCGGGAGGGTTTAACACCGGGGAGCTGTTTTTT.

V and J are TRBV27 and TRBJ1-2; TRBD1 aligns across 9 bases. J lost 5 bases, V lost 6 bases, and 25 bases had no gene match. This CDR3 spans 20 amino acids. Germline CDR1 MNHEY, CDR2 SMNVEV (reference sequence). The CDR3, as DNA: TGTGCCAGCAGCTTAGCTAGAGATACAGGGGGCGTAGGTGAGGAGTATGGCTACACCTTC. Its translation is CASSLARDTGGVGEEYGYTF.